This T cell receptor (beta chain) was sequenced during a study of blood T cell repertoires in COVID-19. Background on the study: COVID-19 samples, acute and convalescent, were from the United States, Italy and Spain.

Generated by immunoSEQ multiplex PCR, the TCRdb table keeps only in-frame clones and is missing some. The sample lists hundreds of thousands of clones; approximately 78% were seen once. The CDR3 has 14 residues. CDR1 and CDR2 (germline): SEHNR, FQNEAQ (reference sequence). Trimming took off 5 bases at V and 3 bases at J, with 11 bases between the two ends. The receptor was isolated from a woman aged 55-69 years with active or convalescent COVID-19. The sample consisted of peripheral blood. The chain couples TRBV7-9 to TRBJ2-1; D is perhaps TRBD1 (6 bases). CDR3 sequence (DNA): TGTGCCAGCAGCCCCCGGACAGACTACAATGAGCAGTTCTTC. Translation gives CASSPRTDYNEQFF. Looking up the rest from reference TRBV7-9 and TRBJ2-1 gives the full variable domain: DTGVSQNPRHKITKRGQNVTFRCDPISEHNRLYWYRQTLGQGPEFLTYFQNEAQLEKSRLLSDRFSAERPKGSFSTLEIQRTEQGDSAMYLCASSPRTDYNEQFFGPGTRLTVL.